This T cell receptor (beta chain) was obtained from a study of blood T cell repertoires in COVID-19. Sequenced by immunoSEQ multiplex PCR; TCRdb stores in-frame clones only, minus some. The repertoire consists of over 250,000 clones, with around 90% occurring once and the leading ten covering roughly 1.1%. The CDR3 is 14 residues long. This clone has just a few counts. This TCR was sampled from a woman aged 30 to 39 who had recovered from COVID-19. This chain links TRBV1 with TRBJ1-2. TRBV1 is shown as a pseudogene. Sequences were obtained from PBMCs or T cells enriched from blood (not recorded which). CDR3 residues: CTSSHPEPTYGYTF. CDR3 sequence (DNA): TGCACCAGCAGCCATCCGGAGCCAACCTATGGCTACACCTTC.